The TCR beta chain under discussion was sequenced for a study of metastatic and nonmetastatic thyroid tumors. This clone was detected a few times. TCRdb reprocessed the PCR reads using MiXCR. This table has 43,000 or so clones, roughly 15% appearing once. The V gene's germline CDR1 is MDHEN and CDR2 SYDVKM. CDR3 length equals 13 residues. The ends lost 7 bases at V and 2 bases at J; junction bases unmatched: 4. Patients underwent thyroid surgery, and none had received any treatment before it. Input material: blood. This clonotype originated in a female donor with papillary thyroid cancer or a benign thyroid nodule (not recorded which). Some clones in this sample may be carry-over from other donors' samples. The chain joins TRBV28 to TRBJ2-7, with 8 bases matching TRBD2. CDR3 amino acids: CASISGTTYEQYF. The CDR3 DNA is TGTGCCAGCATTAGCGGGACTACCTACGAGCAGTACTTC.